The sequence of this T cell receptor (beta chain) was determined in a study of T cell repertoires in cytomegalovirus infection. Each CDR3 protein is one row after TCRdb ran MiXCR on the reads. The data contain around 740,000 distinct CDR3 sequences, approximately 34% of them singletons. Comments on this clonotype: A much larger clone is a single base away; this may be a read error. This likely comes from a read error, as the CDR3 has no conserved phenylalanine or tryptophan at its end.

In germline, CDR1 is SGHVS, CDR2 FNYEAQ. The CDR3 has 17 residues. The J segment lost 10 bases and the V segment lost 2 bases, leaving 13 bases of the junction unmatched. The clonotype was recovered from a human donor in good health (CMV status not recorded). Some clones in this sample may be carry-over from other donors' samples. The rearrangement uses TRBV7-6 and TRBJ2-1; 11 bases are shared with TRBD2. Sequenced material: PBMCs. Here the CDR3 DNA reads TGTGCCAGCAGCTTAATCCGGCCGGGACTAGCGGTGGAAGAGCAGTTCTGC. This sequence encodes CASSLIRPGLAVEEQFC.